These 31 T cell receptor beta chains originate from one sample sequenced in a study of blood T cell repertoires in COVID-19. The repertoire was sequenced with immunoSEQ multiplex PCR; TCRdb's copy has only in-frame clones and lacks some. The sample shows some 100,000 clones, roughly 92% of them seen only once. Sequencing was carried out using peripheral blood. The receptors shown here come from a man between 65 and 85 years old with acute or convalescent COVID-19.

The V call is TRBV10-3, the J call TRBJ2-7, with D possibly TRBD1 on 7 matching bases. Germline CDR1 reads ENHRY; CDR2 reads SYGVKD. This CDR3 comprises 15 residues. The V and J ends lost 0 bases and 4 bases respectively, with 13 bases between them. The CDR3 sequence: CAISESRAGGYEQYF. The CDR3 region has the DNA TGTGCCATCAGTGAGTCCCGCGCAGGGGGGTACGAGCAGTACTTC.

This clone was counted a few times. V and J are TRBV7-2 and TRBJ2-7, with no clear D. The CDR3 consists of 13 residues. Germline V gene sequence: CDR1 SGHTA, CDR2 FQGNSA. V was cut by 1 base and J by 2 bases, with 6 bases left in between. The CDR3 reads CASSLVPAYEQYF. For the CDR3, the DNA is TGTGCCAGCAGCTTAGTCCCAGCCTACGAGCAGTACTTC.

This clone was detected once. The genes are TRBV25-1 and TRBJ2-7; no clear D gene. Germline V gene data show CDR1 as MGHDK and CDR2 as SYGVNS. The CDR3 runs to 12 residues. Trimming shortened V by 4 bases and J by 5 bases, and 9 bases separated the two germline ends. Written as DNA, the CDR3 is TGTGCCAGCAGTGCTTTGGGCAACGAGCAGTACTTC. It specifies CASSALGNEQYF.

The chain uses TRBV9 and TRBJ1-4, with D possibly matching TRBD1 (5 bases). V lost 0 bases to trimming and J lost 5 bases, with 11 bases between them. The CDR3 covers 15 residues. The V gene's germline CDR1 is SGDLS and CDR2 YYNGEE. The CDR3 DNA is TGTGCCAGCAGCGTAGCGGAGACAGTAAATGAAAAACTGTTTTTT. Residues: CASSVAETVNEKLFF.

In its sample, this clone was seen many times. The V gene is TRBV27, the J gene TRBJ2-7; tentative D call: TRBD2 (5 bases). Germline CDR1 is MNHEY and CDR2 is SMNVEV (reference sequence). Deletions cut 5 bases from V and 7 bases from J, with 18 bases between. The CDR3 covers 14 residues. The CDR3 loop is CASSHHRTRREQYF. Written as DNA, the CDR3 is TGTGCCAGCAGTCACCATCGTACCCGGAGGGAGCAGTACTTC.

The rearrangement links TRBV5-1 to TRBJ2-1; 7 positions agree with TRBD2. V shed 4 bases and J 2 bases; nucleotides not matched to a gene: 12. Germline lookup yields CDR1 SGHRS and CDR2 YFSETQ. The CDR3 sequence is 17 residues long. In nucleotides, the CDR3 is TGCGCCAGCAGCCCGGCAGTCGGGGGGTTCACCTACAATGAGCAGTTCTTC. This gives the protein CASSPAVGGFTYNEQFF.

The genes are TRBV24-1 and TRBJ2-3, with TRBD1 matching 7 bases. The CDR3 is 14 residues long. Germline assignment: CDR1 KGHDR and CDR2 SFDVKD. The V gene end was trimmed by 5 bases and the J gene end by 4 bases; junction bases not matched to a gene: 5. CDR3 region: CATSGQGGADTQYF. CDR3 sequence (DNA): TGTGCCACCAGTGGACAGGGTGGGGCAGATACGCAGTATTTT.

The J gene is TRBJ2-5, the V gene TRBV5-6, with TRBD1 identical over 7 bases. The CDR3 runs to 14 residues. Trimming removed 4 bases from V and 4 bases from J; junction bases left unmatched: 7. Germline V gene data show CDR1 as SGHDT and CDR2 as YYEEEE. CDR3 DNA sequence: TGTGCCAGCAGCCCCGGACAGGTGGGAGAGACCCAGTACTTC. Amino acids: CASSPGQVGETQYF.

J is TRBJ2-1 and V is TRBV24-1, with 13 bases that match TRBD2. Germline-derived CDR1 and CDR2 are KGHDR and SFDVKD. Trimming cost V 1 base and J 3 bases; bases outside gene matches: 17. This CDR3 is built from 22 residues. The CDR3 DNA reads TGTGCCACCAGTGATTTTACTGGGCATACTAGCGGGAGGGCCGTAGGCTACAATGAGCAGTTCTTC. Protein: CATSDFTGHTSGRAVGYNEQFF.

The chain links TRBV6-5 to TRBJ1-2, with D uncertain. The V end lost 2 bases, the J end lost 3 bases, and 7 bases lay between the germline ends. This CDR3 is 13 amino acids long. CDR1 MNHEY and CDR2 SVGAGI come from the germline V gene. CDR3 DNA: TGTGCCAGCAGTTACAGCTATGACTATGGCTACACCTTC. Residues: CASSYSYDYGYTF.

The chain uses TRBV12-3 or TRBV12-4 and TRBJ1-1; tentatively, D is TRBD1 (6 bases). Trimming removed 6 bases at V and 7 bases at J, with 15 bases between. CDR3 length: 13 amino acids. CDR3 DNA sequence: TGTGCCAGCAGACCCTCAGGGGAAAATGAAGCTTTCTTT. This translates into CASRPSGENEAFF.

The chain couples TRBV7-8 to TRBJ2-7; D not certain. The germline V gene encodes CDR1 SGHVS and CDR2 FQNEAQ. V dropped 5 bases and J dropped 0 bases, with 8 bases sitting between them. The CDR3 spans 13 residues. The CDR3 DNA is TGTGCCAGCAGCCCACTTCGCTCCTACGAGCAGTACTTC. Residues: CASSPLRSYEQYF.

The chain employs TRBV6-5 and TRBJ2-7; TRBD1 agrees at 8 bases. CDR3 length: 14 residues. Germline V lookup: CDR1 MNHEY, CDR2 SVGAGI. The junction had 4 bases not matched to a gene; V was cut back by 0 bases and J by 6 bases. The CDR3 nucleotides read TGTGCCAGCAGTTACTCGCGCCAGGGGGCCGAGCAGTACTTC. Translating gives CASSYSRQGAEQYF.

The chain employs TRBV9 and TRBJ2-3, with D uncertain. Trimming cost V 0 bases and J 6 bases, with 8 bases left between them. From germline, CDR1 is SGDLS and CDR2 YYNGEE. This CDR3 region has 13 residues. Here the CDR3 reads CASSVGARDTQYF. The CDR3 coding sequence is TGTGCCAGCAGCGTAGGAGCGCGGGATACGCAGTATTTT. Full variable domain (remainder filled in from reference TRBV9 and TRBJ2-3): DSGVTQTPKHLITATGQRVTLRCSPRSGDLSVYWYQQSLDQGLQFLIQYYNGEERAKGNILERFSAQQFPDLHSELNLSSLELGDSALYFCASSVGARDTQYFGPGTRLTVL.

This clone was detected a few times. The CDR3 bases are TGCGCCAGCAGCTGGACTAGCGGGTCCTACGAGCAGTACTTC. It is translated as CASSWTSGSYEQYF. The V and J genes are TRBV5-1 and TRBJ2-7, with TRBD2 matching over 11 bases. This CDR3 is built from 14 residues. With V trimmed by 3 bases and J by 1 base, 0 bases remained unmatched. Germline V gene data show CDR1 as SGHRS and CDR2 as YFSETQ.

This CDR3 reads CSAAGQAEAFF. CDR3 nucleotide sequence: TGCAGTGCTGCCGGACAGGCTGAAGCTTTCTTT. V and J are TRBV20-1 and TRBJ1-1, with TRBD1 matching over 7 bases. J gave up 6 bases and V 5 bases, and 3 bases lay outside the gene matches. This CDR3 is 11 amino acids long. Germline CDR1 is DFQATT and CDR2 is SNEGSKA (reference sequence).

The chain combines TRBV6-5 with TRBJ2-5; a possible D gene is TRBD1 (6 bases). V gave up 0 bases and J gave up 2 bases, with 13 bases separating them. CDR1 MNHEY and CDR2 SVGAGI come from the germline V gene. The CDR3 has 16 amino acids. Here the CDR3 reads CASSYSLTGFQETQYF. Here the CDR3 DNA reads TGTGCCAGCAGTTACTCCTTGACAGGTTTTCAAGAGACCCAGTACTTC.

This clone has only one observation. The gene calls are TRBV18 and TRBJ2-7, with 11 bases that match TRBD2. The CDR3 consists of 15 residues. V lost 5 bases to trimming and J lost 6 bases; unmatched junction nucleotides: 9. Germline CDR1 KGHSH, CDR2 LQKENI. CDR3 nucleotides: TGTGCCAGCTCAGCCTTGACTAGCGGGAATCTCGAGCAGTACTTC. Its protein product is CASSALTSGNLEQYF.

The chain joins TRBV15 to TRBJ2-7; D is unclear. The CDR3 runs to 15 residues. CDR1 and CDR2 (germline): LNHNV, YYDKDF (reference sequence). Trimming shortened V by 0 bases and J by 4 bases, and 13 bases separated the two germline ends. Written as DNA, the CDR3 is TGTGCCACCAGCAGAGATGCCAGGTTATATTACGAGCAGTACTTC. It specifies CATSRDARLYYEQYF.

The CDR3 region is CASSLERPGQGLSPLHF. CDR3 bases: TGTGCCAGCAGTTTAGAGAGGCCAGGACAGGGGCTATCACCCCTCCACTTT. V and J are TRBV28 and TRBJ1-6; 9 positions match TRBD1. The germline V gene encodes CDR1 MDHEN and CDR2 SYDVKM. The CDR3 is 17 residues long. Trimming removed 2 bases from V and 10 bases from J; junction bases left unmatched: 12.

The chain carries TRBV29-1 and TRBJ2-3; 9 bases map to TRBD1. Germline V gene data show CDR1 as SQVTM and CDR2 as ANQGSEA. The junction had 11 bases not matched to a gene; V was cut back by 4 bases and J by 9 bases. This CDR3 spans 14 amino acids. The CDR3 DNA reads as TGCAGCGTTGGAGGCGTGGGGACAGGGTACACGCAGTATTTT. Protein sequence: CSVGGVGTGYTQYF.

The chain is built from TRBV27 and TRBJ2-5, with D perhaps matching TRBD1 (6 bases). Trimming took 5 bases from V and 2 from J, leaving 12 bases between them. The CDR3 runs 14 residues. Germline CDR1 reads MNHEY; CDR2 reads SMNVEV (reference sequence). The CDR3 DNA is TGTGCCAGCAGTCCGGCCGGACAGCAAGAGACCCAGTACTTC. This encodes CASSPAGQQETQYF.

The chain has TRBV28 and TRBJ1-2; 8 nucleotides line up with TRBD1. V shed 5 bases, J shed 8 bases, and the junction held 13 bases outside the gene matches. In germline, CDR1 is MDHEN, CDR2 SYDVKM. This CDR3 comprises 15 residues. The CDR3 spells CASSPRTGQVRGYTF. Written as DNA, the CDR3 is TGTGCCAGCAGTCCTCGGACAGGGCAGGTGCGGGGCTACACCTTC.

Note on this clone: The junction shows a germline mismatch at one end, possibly a read error. The chain is built from TRBV7-9 and TRBJ2-5, with TRBD2 as a possible D gene (6 bases). The length of the CDR3 is 14 residues. Germline CDR1 is SEHNR and CDR2 is FQNEAQ (reference sequence). Here the CDR3 DNA reads TGTGCCAGCAGCTTAGGGGACTCCCAAGCGACCCAGTACTTC. Translation gives CASSLGDSQATQYF.

V and J are TRBV27 and TRBJ1-2; D remains unclear. V shed 2 bases and J shed 2 bases, with 6 bases lying between them. The CDR3 has 13 residues. Germline assignment: CDR1 MNHEY and CDR2 SMNVEV (reference sequence). The CDR3 DNA sequence: TGTGCCAGCAGTTTAAAGAGAAACTATGGCTACACCTTC. It encodes CASSLKRNYGYTF.

V gene TRBV5-1 combines with J gene TRBJ2-1; 10 nucleotides align to TRBD2. Germline loops: CDR1 SGHRS, CDR2 YFSETQ. This CDR3 has 16 residues. Losses at the gene ends were 4 bases for V and 7 bases for J; bases not matched to a gene: 11. The DNA of the CDR3 is TGCGCCAGCAGCCTCTGGTCTAGCGGGAGAGCGAATGAGCAGTTCTTC. Translation: CASSLWSSGRANEQFF.

The chain combines TRBV14 with TRBJ1-2; the D gene is possibly TRBD1 (6 bases). Trimming stripped 3 bases from V and 3 bases from J, with 14 bases between. Looked up from germline, CDR1 is SGHDN and CDR2 is FVKESK. The CDR3 spans 15 residues. This CDR3 is CASSQLAGTHYGYTF. CDR3 nucleotides: TGTGCCAGCAGCCAGCTAGCCGGGACACACTATGGCTACACCTTC.

V gene TRBV7-2 combines with J gene TRBJ1-5; 7 positions agree with TRBD1. V trimming: 5 bases; J trimming: 3 bases; junction bases outside the gene matches: 10. The CDR3 is 16 amino acids. Germline loops: CDR1 SGHTA, CDR2 FQGNSA. The CDR3 region is CASSKEGTGVNQPQHF. CDR3 in DNA: TGTGCCAGCAGCAAAGAAGGTACAGGGGTCAATCAGCCCCAGCATTTT.

This chain links TRBV6-5 with TRBJ2-1, with D possibly TRBD2 on 6 matching bases. Trimming removed 2 bases at V and 0 bases at J, with 11 bases between. Germline V gene data show CDR1 as MNHEY and CDR2 as SVGAGI. The CDR3 is 16 residues long. The CDR3 coding sequence is TGTGCCAGCAGTTACAATCGGGGGTCCTCCTACAATGAGCAGTTCTTC. Protein sequence: CASSYNRGSSYNEQFF.

The rearrangement uses TRBV18 and TRBJ2-3, with 9 nucleotides matching TRBD2. Germline loops: CDR1 KGHSH, CDR2 LQKENI. The J segment lost 1 base and the V segment lost 4 bases, leaving 9 bases of the junction unmatched. This CDR3 contains 17 residues. The CDR3 is CASSRLPVAGGTDTQYF. CDR3 sequence (DNA): TGTGCCAGCTCACGCCTCCCCGTAGCGGGGGGCACAGATACGCAGTATTTT.

This clone appeared a single time. The V call is TRBV19, the J call TRBJ1-1; D gene unclear. CDR3 size: 17 residues. Trimming pared 2 bases from V and 1 base from J, leaving 17 bases between. The germline V gene has CDR1 LNHDA and CDR2 SQIVND (reference sequence). The CDR3 DNA reads TGTGCCAGTAGTATAAGAGCCTCCGGGAGGCCGAACACTGAAGCTTTCTTT. This translates into CASSIRASGRPNTEAFF.